The text below deals with one T cell receptor beta chain. In the PCR, 60 Vbeta and 13 Jbeta primers were used. Some clones are missing from TCRdb's copy, which holds only in-frame ones; the method was immunoSEQ multiplex PCR. This sample's table reports some 67,000 clones. Trimming removed 5 bases at V and 6 bases at J, with 17 bases between. Germline CDR1 and CDR2: SGHRS and YFSETQ. The CDR3 runs 14 residues. The entry originates in a study of cytomegalovirus exposure and HLA in healthy donors. The J gene is TRBJ1-2, the V gene TRBV5-1; D is perhaps TRBD1 (5 bases). Sequencing was carried out using PBMCs. This TCR came from a woman in her 30s in good health and CMV-seronegative. This CDR3 is CASSTGRGGDGYTF. DNA of the CDR3: TGCGCCAGCAGTACGGGTAGGGGAGGGGATGGCTACACCTTC.